This T cell receptor beta chain originates from a study of identifying expanded T cells in peripheral blood. V lost 1 base, J lost 7 bases, and 5 bases stayed unmatched. This CDR3 is 15 amino acids long. Looked up from germline, CDR1 is SGHTA and CDR2 is FQGNSA. Data came from immunoSEQ multiplex PCR; TCRdb stores just in-frame clones and leaves some out. Found here are 65,000 to 95,000 clones, about 87% of them singletons; the top ten hold roughly 7%. The sample taken for sequencing was blood. The sequence was collected from a person between 18 and 75 years old in good health. The J gene is TRBJ2-2, the V gene TRBV7-2, with 8 bases identical to TRBD2. CDR3 nucleotides: TGTGCCAGCAGCTTAGACCAGCGGGAGTACGGGGAGCTGTTTTTT. Amino acid sequence: CASSLDQREYGELFF.